These T cell receptor beta chains were read from a single sample in a study of shared clonotypes between healthy human individuals. Using immunoSEQ multiplex PCR, the repertoire was profiled, and TCRdb retains in-frame clones only, with some absent. Of about 600,000 clones listed, roughly four fifths are singletons. Sequencing used PBMCs. The receptors were sampled from a woman between 40 and 50 years old in good health. Some clones in this sample may be carry-over from other donors' samples. The CDR3 runs from the conserved cysteine through the conserved F or W. The order of the fields is D gene, CDR3 length, clone size, J gene, V gene, CDR3 protein, CDR3 DNA. D genes are given only for firm matches. The size field is filled for only some rows; it gives once, few, many or a size class.

d_call: TRBD1; cdr3_length: 15; clone_size: -; j_call: TRBJ1-5; v_call: TRBV27; cdr3_aa: CASSLSAGGSQPQHF; cdr3_nt: TGTGCCAGCAGTTTATCGGCAGGGGGCAGTCAGCCCCAGCATTTT
d_call: -; cdr3_length: 14; clone_size: -; j_call: TRBJ1-1; v_call: TRBV5-1; cdr3_aa: CASSPWTPNTEAFF; cdr3_nt: TGCGCCAGCAGCCCATGGACACCGAACACTGAAGCTTTCTTT
d_call: TRBD1; cdr3_length: 20; clone_size: -; j_call: TRBJ1-1; v_call: TRBV30; cdr3_aa: CAWTKPEMGQGNPRDTEAFF; cdr3_nt: TGTGCCTGGACCAAACCAGAGATGGGACAGGGGAATCCTCGTGACACTGAAGCTTTCTTT
d_call: -; cdr3_length: 14; clone_size: -; j_call: TRBJ2-2; v_call: TRBV9; cdr3_aa: CASRGTPNTGELFF; cdr3_nt: TGTGCCAGCAGGGGGACACCGAACACCGGGGAGCTGTTTTTT
d_call: -; cdr3_length: 14; clone_size: -; j_call: TRBJ2-1; v_call: TRBV7-3; cdr3_aa: CASSLVGTDNEQFF; cdr3_nt: TGTGCCAGCAGCTTAGTAGGCACTGACAATGAGCAGTTCTTC
d_call: TRBD2; cdr3_length: 13; clone_size: once; j_call: TRBJ2-3; v_call: TRBV10-2; cdr3_aa: CASTRLAFDTQYF; cdr3_nt: TGCGCCAGCACCCGACTAGCGTTCGATACGCAGTATTTT
d_call: -; cdr3_length: 14; clone_size: -; j_call: TRBJ1-2; v_call: TRBV5-4; cdr3_aa: CASSFGGSGYGYTF; cdr3_nt: TGTGCCAGCAGCTTCGGGGGCTCCGGCTATGGCTACACCTTC
d_call: -; cdr3_length: 15; clone_size: -; j_call: TRBJ2-7; v_call: TRBV11-2; cdr3_aa: CASSPEGSVTGEQYF; cdr3_nt: TGTGCCAGCAGCCCTGAAGGAAGTGTGACTGGCGAGCAGTACTTC
d_call: TRBD1; cdr3_length: 16; clone_size: -; j_call: TRBJ1-4; v_call: TRBV5-1; cdr3_aa: CATRSGTGATNEKLFF; cdr3_nt: TGCGCCACCCGATCCGGGACAGGGGCAACTAATGAAAAACTGTTTTTT
d_call: -; cdr3_length: 13; clone_size: many; j_call: TRBJ2-7; v_call: TRBV5-1; cdr3_aa: CASSWYDTYEQYF; cdr3_nt: TGCGCCAGCAGCTGGTACGACACCTACGAGCAGTACTTC
d_call: -; cdr3_length: 14; clone_size: few; j_call: TRBJ2-1; v_call: TRBV30; cdr3_aa: CAWSGVGGGYEQFF; cdr3_nt: TGTGCCTGGAGTGGGGTAGGGGGAGGGTACGAGCAGTTCTTC
d_call: TRBD2; cdr3_length: 15; clone_size: -; j_call: TRBJ2-3; v_call: TRBV4-2; cdr3_aa: CASSQERAGADTQYF; cdr3_nt: TGTGCCAGCAGCCAAGAAAGGGCGGGAGCAGATACGCAGTATTTT
d_call: -; cdr3_length: 14; clone_size: once; j_call: TRBJ2-1; v_call: TRBV6-5; cdr3_aa: CASRRLDSYNEQFF; cdr3_nt: TGTGCCAGCAGAAGACTAGACTCCTACAATGAGCAGTTCTTC
d_call: TRBD1; cdr3_length: 18; clone_size: once; j_call: TRBJ1-3; v_call: TRBV5-1; cdr3_aa: CASSLGTGGKLSGNTIYF; cdr3_nt: TGCGCCAGCAGCCTCGGGACAGGGGGCAAGTTATCTGGAAACACCATATATTTT
d_call: TRBD2; cdr3_length: 15; clone_size: -; j_call: TRBJ2-3; v_call: TRBV2; cdr3_aa: CASSAGLAGGDTQYF; cdr3_nt: TGTGCCAGCAGTGCGGGACTAGCGGGAGGAGATACGCAGTATTTT
d_call: TRBD2; cdr3_length: 16; clone_size: -; j_call: TRBJ2-5; v_call: TRBV5-1; cdr3_aa: CASSLVASGSQETQYF; cdr3_nt: TGCGCCAGCAGCTTGGTGGCTAGCGGGAGTCAGGAGACCCAGTACTTC
d_call: -; cdr3_length: 14; clone_size: few; j_call: TRBJ2-2; v_call: TRBV18; cdr3_aa: CASSPIDSDGELFF; cdr3_nt: TGTGCCAGCTCACCGATAGACAGTGACGGGGAGCTGTTTTTT
d_call: TRBD1; cdr3_length: 16; clone_size: -; j_call: TRBJ2-7; v_call: TRBV19; cdr3_aa: CASSIDAGQGDYEQYF; cdr3_nt: TGTGCCAGTAGTATCGATGCGGGACAGGGGGACTACGAGCAGTACTTC
d_call: TRBD1; cdr3_length: 14; clone_size: -; j_call: TRBJ2-7; v_call: TRBV28; cdr3_aa: CASSSGQGAYEQYF; cdr3_nt: TGTGCCAGCAGCTCGGGACAGGGGGCGTACGAGCAGTACTTC
d_call: TRBD1; cdr3_length: 15; clone_size: few; j_call: TRBJ2-7; v_call: TRBV7-9; cdr3_aa: CASTSDRGAPYEQYF; cdr3_nt: TGTGCCAGCACCTCGGACAGGGGGGCCCCCTACGAGCAGTACTTC
d_call: TRBD1; cdr3_length: 15; clone_size: -; j_call: TRBJ2-1; v_call: TRBV6-1; cdr3_aa: CASRSGQGDYNEQFF; cdr3_nt: TGTGCCAGCAGAAGCGGACAGGGGGACTACAATGAGCAGTTCTTC
d_call: -; cdr3_length: 14; clone_size: once; j_call: TRBJ2-4; v_call: TRBV6-5; cdr3_aa: CASSFAYGKNIQYF; cdr3_nt: TGTGCCAGCAGTTTCGCCTACGGGAAAAACATTCAGTACTTC
d_call: TRBD2; cdr3_length: 14; clone_size: -; j_call: TRBJ2-7; v_call: TRBV27; cdr3_aa: CASRGTSGLYEQYF; cdr3_nt: TGTGCCAGCAGGGGGACTAGCGGGCTTTACGAGCAGTACTTC
d_call: -; cdr3_length: 14; clone_size: many; j_call: TRBJ2-5; v_call: TRBV9; cdr3_aa: CASSPQGIQETQYF; cdr3_nt: TGTGCCAGCAGCCCCCAAGGGATCCAAGAGACCCAGTACTTC
d_call: -; cdr3_length: 16; clone_size: -; j_call: TRBJ1-4; v_call: TRBV18; cdr3_aa: CASSPLRAEANEKLFF; cdr3_nt: TGTGCCAGCTCACCACTCAGGGCCGAGGCGAATGAAAAACTGTTTTTT
d_call: -; cdr3_length: 15; clone_size: -; j_call: TRBJ2-1; v_call: TRBV15; cdr3_aa: CATSRALSSYNEQFF; cdr3_nt: TGTGCCACCAGCAGAGCACTATCCTCCTACAATGAGCAGTTCTTC
d_call: TRBD2; cdr3_length: 16; clone_size: few; j_call: TRBJ2-2; v_call: TRBV30; cdr3_aa: CAWRWGKAGVIGELFF; cdr3_nt: TGTGCCTGGAGATGGGGAAAAGCGGGAGTTATCGGGGAGCTGTTTTTT
d_call: TRBD2; cdr3_length: 14; clone_size: -; j_call: TRBJ2-7; v_call: TRBV29-1; cdr3_aa: CSAGAGVGSYEQYF; cdr3_nt: TGCAGCGCCGGAGCGGGAGTGGGCTCCTACGAGCAGTACTTC
d_call: -; cdr3_length: 15; clone_size: -; j_call: TRBJ1-5; v_call: TRBV5-1; cdr3_aa: CASSLAPGGDQPQHF; cdr3_nt: TGCGCCAGCAGCTTGGCCCCTGGGGGAGATCAGCCCCAGCATTTT
d_call: -; cdr3_length: 15; clone_size: -; j_call: TRBJ2-5; v_call: TRBV7-9; cdr3_aa: CASSPYRELRETQYF; cdr3_nt: TGTGCCAGCAGCCCCTACAGGGAACTTCGGGAGACCCAGTACTTC
d_call: -; cdr3_length: 15; clone_size: -; j_call: TRBJ2-7; v_call: TRBV30; cdr3_aa: CAWNPRGGSYHEQYF; cdr3_nt: TGTGCCTGGAACCCCAGGGGCGGGAGTTACCACGAGCAGTACTTC
d_call: -; cdr3_length: 13; clone_size: -; j_call: TRBJ2-7; v_call: TRBV19; cdr3_aa: CASSIQSGAEQYF; cdr3_nt: TGTGCCAGTAGTATCCAATCGGGCGCCGAGCAGTACTTC
d_call: -; cdr3_length: 13; clone_size: few; j_call: TRBJ1-1; v_call: TRBV6-5; cdr3_aa: CASSPPNRAEAFF; cdr3_nt: TGTGCCAGCAGTCCCCCGAATCGGGCTGAAGCTTTCTTT
d_call: TRBD1; cdr3_length: 15; clone_size: -; j_call: TRBJ1-4; v_call: TRBV7-6; cdr3_aa: CASSLEKGAREKLFF; cdr3_nt: TGTGCCAGCAGCTTAGAGAAGGGGGCCCGAGAAAAACTGTTTTTT
d_call: -; cdr3_length: 14; clone_size: once; j_call: TRBJ1-1; v_call: TRBV28; cdr3_aa: CASRAGGVNTEAFF; cdr3_nt: TGTGCCAGCAGAGCCGGAGGGGTGAACACTGAAGCTTTCTTT
d_call: TRBD1; cdr3_length: 14; clone_size: few; j_call: TRBJ1-1; v_call: TRBV5-1; cdr3_aa: CASSSGQENTEAFF; cdr3_nt: TGCGCCAGCAGCTCGGGACAGGAGAACACTGAAGCTTTCTTT
d_call: TRBD2; cdr3_length: 14; clone_size: -; j_call: TRBJ2-5; v_call: TRBV11-2; cdr3_aa: CASSRGGDQETQYF; cdr3_nt: TGTGCCAGCAGCCGCGGGGGAGACCAAGAGACCCAGTACTTC
d_call: -; cdr3_length: 15; clone_size: -; j_call: TRBJ2-5; v_call: TRBV7-7; cdr3_aa: CASSLAFSGQETQYF; cdr3_nt: TGTGCTAGCAGCTTAGCGTTTTCGGGGCAAGAGACCCAGTACTTC
d_call: TRBD2; cdr3_length: 16; clone_size: -; j_call: TRBJ2-7; v_call: TRBV10-2; cdr3_aa: CASSDVAGGRTYEQYF; cdr3_nt: TGCGCCAGCAGTGATGTAGCGGGAGGTCGCACCTACGAGCAGTACTTC
d_call: TRBD1; cdr3_length: 14; clone_size: -; j_call: TRBJ1-4; v_call: TRBV5-1; cdr3_aa: CASSLDRGNEKLFF; cdr3_nt: TGCGCCAGCAGCCTGGACAGGGGAAATGAAAAACTGTTTTTT
d_call: -; cdr3_length: 13; clone_size: -; j_call: TRBJ2-7; v_call: TRBV10-1; cdr3_aa: CASSESGTHEQYF; cdr3_nt: TGCGCCAGCAGTGAGTCGGGGACCCACGAGCAGTACTTC